The entry below describes one TCR beta chain. The entry originates in a study of control samples from healthy donors and cancer patients. CDR1 and CDR2 from the germline V gene are MNHEY and SVGEGT. Trimming removed 0 bases at V and 3 bases at J, with 18 bases between. CDR3 size: 18 residues. Produced via immunoSEQ multiplex PCR; TCRdb's table is partial and in-frame only. The table shows approximately 130,000 clones, with 70% to 90% occurring only once. The sample comprised blood. The chain couples TRBV6-2 or TRBV6-3 to TRBJ2-1; the D is unclear. The receptor was isolated from a man between 50 and 59 years old in good health. The CDR3 loop is CASSYSGDQPSLYNEQFF. The CDR3 coding sequence is TGTGCCAGCAGTTACTCTGGGGATCAGCCTTCACTCTACAATGAGCAGTTCTTC.